The rows below give T cell receptor beta chains drawn from one sample of a study of control samples from healthy donors and cancer patients. Libraries were prepared by immunoSEQ multiplex PCR; TCRdb keeps only in-frame clonotypes and omits some of them. The sample lists roughly 84,000 clones, approximately 89% occurring once. The material sequenced was blood. The receptors were sampled from a man aged 45-60 years in good health. Each CDR3 is given with its conserved first and last residue. D genes are given only for firm matches. Rows may omit the clone size; those that give it use once, few, many or a size class.

-,-,TRBJ1-5,TRBV2,CASSTGYNQPQHF,TGTGCCAGCAGTACAGGTTACAATCAGCCCCAGCATTTT
-,-,TRBJ1-2,TRBV5-8,CASSLESPNYGYTF,TGTGCCAGCAGCTTGGAAAGTCCTAACTATGGCTACACCTTC
once,TRBD1,TRBJ2-3,TRBV7-9,CASRKTGTGFYEAGTQYF,TGTGCCAGCAGAAAGACCGGGACAGGGTTTTATGAAGCAGGTACGCAGTATTTT
few,-,TRBJ2-7,TRBV30,CAWSVSIYYEQYF,TGTGCCTGGAGTGTAAGTATTTACTACGAGCAGTACTTC
-,-,TRBJ1-2,TRBV6-2/TRBV6-3,CASSPGPNYGYTF,TGTGCCAGCAGCCCTGGGCCCAACTATGGCTACACCTTC
-,-,TRBJ2-7,TRBV4-1,CASSQGALGASYEQYF,TGCGCCAGCAGCCAAGGGGCTCTCGGGGCGAGCTACGAGCAGTACTTC
-,TRBD1,TRBJ2-7,TRBV11-1,CASSQGQGREQYF,TGTGCCAGCAGCCAGGGACAGGGGCGGGAGCAGTACTTC
-,-,TRBJ1-5,TRBV13,CASSLGGSGGQPQHF,TGTGCCAGCAGCTTAGGGGGGTCTGGGGGCCAGCCCCAGCATTTT
-,TRBD2,TRBJ2-1,TRBV9,CASSPWEGNNEQFF,TGTGCCAGCAGCCCGTGGGAGGGGAATAATGAGCAGTTCTTC
-,-,TRBJ1-2,TRBV6-2/TRBV6-3,CASSWAAYGYTF,TGTGCCAGCAGTTGGGCGGCCTATGGCTACACCTTC
once,-,TRBJ2-7,TRBV7-8,CASRFAGFSTYEQYF,TGTGCCAGCAGATTTGCGGGGTTTAGTACCTACGAGCAGTACTTC
-,-,TRBJ1-2,TRBV4-3,CASSQDKRTNYGYTF,TGCGCCAGCAGCCAAGATAAACGGACTAACTATGGCTACACCTTC
-,-,TRBJ2-7,TRBV7-9,CASSSSRATDSYEQYF,TGTGCCAGCAGCTCTTCTAGGGCGACCGACTCCTACGAGCAGTACTTC
-,-,TRBJ2-1,TRBV3-1/TRBV3-2,CASSQVSGENNEQFF,TGTGCCAGCAGCCAAGTGTCAGGGGAGAACAATGAGCAGTTCTTC
-,-,TRBJ2-3,TRBV6-4,CASSDSHKGTDTQYF,TGTGCCAGCAGTGACTCGCATAAGGGCACAGATACGCAGTATTTT
-,-,TRBJ1-2,TRBV6-6,CASSTLLAADNYGYTF,TGTGCCAGCAGTACCCTCTTAGCAGCCGATAACTATGGCTACACCTTC
-,-,TRBJ1-1,TRBV7-2,CASSLGGVMNTEAFF,TGTGCCAGCAGCTTAGGTGGGGTGATGAACACTGAAGCTTTCTTT
-,-,TRBJ1-5,TRBV27,CASSLQGVNQPQHF,TGTGCCAGCAGTCTACAGGGAGTCAATCAGCCCCAGCATTTT
-,-,TRBJ1-1,TRBV7-2,CASSWLGNTEAFF,TGTGCCAGCAGCTGGTTAGGGAACACTGAAGCTTTCTTT
-,-,TRBJ1-4,TRBV4-1,CASSQVAGKLFF,TGCGCCAGCAGCCAAGTCGCCGGAAAACTGTTTTTT
-,-,TRBJ1-4,TRBV7-3,CASSAGAGPNEKLFF,TGTGCCAGCAGCGCGGGGGCAGGGCCTAATGAAAAACTGTTTTTT
-,-,TRBJ2-3,TRBV9,CASSLLASGETDTQYF,TGTGCCAGCAGCCTTCTGGCGAGCGGAGAAACAGATACGCAGTATTTT
-,-,TRBJ1-2,TRBV11-1,CASSPGLTYGYTF,TGTGCCAGCAGCCCGGGGCTAACCTATGGCTACACCTTC
-,-,TRBJ1-1,TRBV9,CASSVARGGDTEAFF,TGTGCCAGCAGCGTAGCTCGAGGGGGGGACACTGAAGCTTTCTTT
-,TRBD1,TRBJ2-1,TRBV11-3,CASSLGTGGNNEQFF,TGTGCCAGCAGCTTAGGTACAGGGGGAAACAATGAGCAGTTCTTC
-,-,TRBJ1-4,TRBV6-1,CASSDSPRRVFSANEKLFF,TGTGCCAGCAGTGACAGCCCTAGGAGGGTATTTTCGGCTAATGAAAAACTGTTTTTT
few,-,TRBJ1-5,TRBV10-2,CASSDPTGDQPQHF,TGCGCCAGCAGTGACCCAACTGGGGACCAGCCCCAGCATTTT
-,-,TRBJ2-3,TRBV7-8,CASSLRASRWGHTDTQYF,TGTGCCAGCAGCTTAAGAGCCTCCCGATGGGGGCACACAGATACGCAGTATTTT
once,TRBD2,TRBJ2-1,TRBV6-2/TRBV6-3,CASSWTSGARGANEQFF,TGTGCCAGCAGTTGGACTAGCGGGGCGCGGGGGGCCAATGAGCAGTTCTTC
-,-,TRBJ2-1,TRBV12-1,CASSTRWDAGNGQFF,TGTGCCAGCAGCACCCGGTGGGACGCTGGAAATGGGCAGTTCTTC
-,-,TRBJ1-5,TRBV4-3,CASSQSVNQPQHF,TGCGCCAGCAGCCAGTCAGTCAATCAGCCCCAGCATTTT
-,-,TRBJ1-2,TRBV7-3,CASSLDSLSGRGYTF,TGTGCCAGCAGCTTAGATTCACTTTCAGGCCGGGGCTACACCTTC